The 18 T cell receptor delta chains reported below all come from one sample, sequenced in a study of gamma-delta T cells after stem cell transplantation. TCRdb re-called the RT-PCR reads through CATT. The sample carries 2,500 to 3,000 delta-chain clones, almost 9% recorded once. Sequences were obtained from gamma-delta T cells. Source of these receptors: a human donor. It is not recorded whose cells these are; they may come from a transplant donor.

Turning to this clone: This sequence is one base from a far larger clone and is likely a read error. The V gene is TRDV2, the J gene TRDJ3, with 11 bases that match TRDD3. The germline V gene encodes CDR1 GEAIGNYY and CDR2 EKD. CDR3 length: 19 residues. CDR3 DNA sequence: TGTGCCTGTGACACCGTACTGGGGGATAGCTCCTGGGACACCCGACAGACGTTTTTC. Translating it yields CACDTVLGDSSWDTRQTFF.

This clone was observed a handful of times. A single base is all that separates this from a far larger clone, so a read error is likely. This chain links TRDV2 with TRDJ1; maybe TRDD3 (5 bases). The CDR3 totals 15 residues. Germline V gives CDR1 GEAIGNYY, CDR2 EKD. V dropped 1 base and J dropped 3 bases, with 14 bases sitting between them. CDR3 region: CACDTCGEYADKLIF. CDR3 nucleotide sequence: TGTGCCTGTGACACGTGTGGGGAGTACGCCGATAAACTCATCTTT.

This clone appeared a few times. A far larger clone is only one base removed, so a read error is likely. The genes are TRDV2 and TRDJ1; 10 nucleotides match TRDD3. Germline V lookup: CDR1 GEAIGNYY, CDR2 EKD. V trimming: 5 bases; J trimming: 0 bases; junction bases outside the gene matches: 2. The CDR3 is 14 amino acids. The CDR3: CACGTGGYTDKLIF. The CDR3 nucleotides read TGTGCCTGTGGCACTGGGGGATACACCGATAAACTCATCTTT.

This clone was observed a handful of times. This chain connects TRDV1 to TRDJ1; TRDD3 agrees at 9 bases. Germline-derived CDR1 and CDR2 are TSWWSYY and QGS. This CDR3 region has 16 residues. The ends lost 1 base at V and 1 base at J; junction bases unmatched: 4. The CDR3 nucleotides read TGTGCTCTTGGGGAACCTCTGGGGGATCGCACCGATAAACTCATCTTT. This translates into CALGEPLGDRTDKLIF.

On this clone: A far more abundant clone sits one base away, making this likely a read error. This chain joins TRDV2 and TRDJ3; TRDD3 matches 10 bases. Germline CDR1 is GEAIGNYY and CDR2 is EKD. This CDR3 region has 22 residues. The CDR3 loop is CACYTVPLTGGSSSWDTRQMFF. Written as DNA, the CDR3 is TGTGCCTGTTACACCGTCCCTCTTACTGGGGGATCTTCCTCCTGGGACACCCGACAGATGTTTTTC.

Comment on this clone: A far larger clone is a single base away, which makes a read error likely. In the same sample, other DNA sequences code for this CDR3. V is TRDV2 and J is TRDJ3, with D uncertain. This CDR3 is 20 amino acids long. CDR1 is GEAIGNYY, CDR2 EKD, per germline. CDR3 in amino acids: CACDTVGGVLPSWDTRQMFF. CDR3 nucleotide sequence: TGTGCCTGCGACACCGTTGGCGGGGTGCTACCCTCCTGGGACACCCGACAGATGTTTTTC.

This clone is medium-sized. The J gene is TRDJ3, the V gene TRDV2; the match to TRDD3 covers 10 bases. The germline CDR1 and CDR2 sequences are GEAIGNYY and EKD. The CDR3 has 20 residues. V was pared by 0 bases and J by 0 bases, with 7 bases of the junction left unmatched. This chain's CDR3 is CACDTVLGDRSSWDTRQMFF. The CDR3 DNA is TGTGCCTGTGACACCGTACTGGGGGATCGAAGCTCCTGGGACACCCGACAGATGTTTTTC.

Worth noting for this clone: A far more abundant clone sits one base away, making this likely a read error. The same CDR3 can be traced to other DNA sequences in this sample. The gene calls are TRDV2 and TRDJ2, with 9 bases matching TRDD3. Germline CDR1 reads GEAIGNYY; CDR2 reads EKD. This CDR3 is built from 21 residues. CDR3 DNA sequence: TGCGCCTGTGACTCCCTAGGACGGGGGATACCCGGACAGGCTTTGACAGCACAACTCTTCTTT. It yields the protein CACDSLGRGIPGQALTAQLFF.

This clone rates as medium-sized (0.01 to 0.1%). The sample has other DNA sequences that encode this CDR3 too. The rearrangement uses TRDV1 and TRDJ1, with 7 nucleotides matching TRDD3. Germline-derived CDR1 and CDR2 are TSWWSYY and QGS. The CDR3 length is 16 residues. Losses at the gene ends were 0 bases for V and 0 bases for J; bases not matched to a gene: 4. Written as DNA, the CDR3 is TGTGCTCTTGGGGAACTCCCCGGGGGATACACCGATAAACTCATCTTT. This encodes CALGELPGGYTDKLIF.

This clone was observed a handful of times. This likely traces to a read error, being one base from a far larger clone. Other nucleotide sequences from this sample produce the same CDR3. The chain links TRDV2 to TRDJ2, with TRDD3 identical over 10 bases. Germline V gene lookup returns CDR1 GEAIGNYY and CDR2 EKD. This CDR3 region has 18 residues. The CDR3 region is CACDTVPLLGDQTAQLFF. The CDR3, as DNA: TGTGCCTGCGACACTGTTCCTTTACTGGGGGATCAGACAGCACAACTCTTCTTT.

This clone came up a few times. CDR3 in DNA: TGTGCTCTTGGGGAACCGAGGGGCTACGGGGATACGCGGGAACTCATCTTT. Protein sequence: CALGEPRGYGDTRELIF. The J gene is TRDJ1, the V gene TRDV1, with 9 positions matching TRDD3. With V trimmed by 1 base and J by 9 bases, 15 bases remained unmatched. This CDR3 comprises 17 residues. Germline V gives CDR1 TSWWSYY, CDR2 QGS.

To note about this clone: The germline gene is not matched at one end of the junction; a read error may be the cause. The sample has other DNA sequences that encode this CDR3 too. The V and J genes are TRDV1 and TRDJ2; 12 bases agree with TRDD3. CDR3 size: 23 residues. The germline gives CDR1 TSWWSYY, CDR2 QGS. CDR3 sequence: CALGDSPTTVYWGILALTAQLFF. CDR3 in DNA: TGTGCCCTTGGGGATTCCCCTACAACGGTCTACTGGGGGATACTTGCTTTGACAGCACAACTCTTCTTT.

In its sample, this clone was seen a few times. A far larger clone is only one base removed, so a read error is likely. The V and J genes are TRDV2 and TRDJ3; TRDD3 matches 12 bases. Per the germline V gene, CDR1 is GEAIGNYY and CDR2 is EKD. The CDR3 consists of 20 residues. With 2 bases clipped from V and 5 bases from J, the junction kept 12 bases outside the gene matches. The CDR3 is CACDILGDTRGTRDTRQMFF. CDR3 DNA: TGTGCCTGTGACATACTGGGGGATACTCGGGGCACCCGGGACACCCGACAGATGTTTTTC.

About this clone: A read error may be the cause here, since a much bigger clone is one base away. The chain has TRDV1 and TRDJ1; D might be TRDD2 (6 bases). Germline V gene lookup returns CDR1 TSWWSYY and CDR2 QGS. The CDR3 totals 20 residues. V was cut by 2 bases and J by 0 bases, with 25 bases left in between. The CDR3 DNA follows: TGTGCTCTTGGGGAAGGGAATCCTACGTCCCGTCCTTCGGACACCGATAAACTCATCTTT. It yields the protein CALGEGNPTSRPSDTDKLIF.

A remark on this clone: This likely traces to a read error, being one base from a far larger clone. The CDR3 DNA sequence: TGTGCCTGTGGTATACTGGGGGATACAGGGGCAGCACAACTCTTCTTT. It yields the protein CACGILGDTGAAQLFF. This chain uses TRDV2 with TRDJ2, with 12 nucleotides matching TRDD3. V lost 5 bases and J lost 6; bases outside the gene matches: 9. Germline CDR1 is GEAIGNYY and CDR2 is EKD. The CDR3 extends over 16 amino acids.

Details on this clone: It may be a read error: a sequence one base away is much more abundant. Other nucleotide sequences in the sample specify the same CDR3. V gene TRDV2 combines with J gene TRDJ3; 12 nucleotides align to TRDD3. Germline V gene data show CDR1 as GEAIGNYY and CDR2 as EKD. V lost 1 base and J lost 0; bases outside the gene matches: 18. CDR3 length: 24 residues. This CDR3 reads CACDTVLLFTGGYPSSWDTRQMFF. The CDR3 DNA reads TGTGCCTGTGACACAGTCCTTCTCTTTACTGGGGGATACCCGAGCTCCTGGGACACCCGACAGATGTTTTTC.

In its sample, this clone was seen a few times. This likely came from a read error, as a far larger clone is one base away. The chain carries TRDV2 and TRDJ1; TRDD3 is a possible D gene (6 bases). The V and J ends lost 7 bases and 0 bases respectively, with 20 bases between them. The germline V gene has CDR1 GEAIGNYY and CDR2 EKD. CDR3 length: 16 amino acids. CDR3 protein: CACTGESPRYTDKLIF. CDR3 sequence (DNA): TGTGCCTGCACGGGGGAGAGCCCCAGGTACACCGATAAACTCATCTTT.

In this sample, this clone turned up once. This is likely an artifact of a read error, given a far larger clone one base away. The CDR3 sequence is CACDTWNNRGIPSSWDTRQMFF. Here the CDR3 DNA reads TGTGCCTGTGACACATGGAATAACCGGGGGATACCTAGCTCCTGGGACACCCGACAGATGTTTTTC. This chain connects TRDV2 to TRDJ3; 9 nucleotides line up with TRDD3. Trimming at V came to 1 base and at J to 0 bases, leaving 15 bases not matched to a gene. There are 22 residues in the CDR3. Germline values: CDR1 GEAIGNYY, CDR2 EKD.